Listed below are T cell receptor beta chains from one sample, sequenced in a study of blood T cell repertoires in COVID-19. Profiling relied on immunoSEQ multiplex PCR, and the TCRdb table lists in-frame clones only, not all of them. This sample has roughly 380,000 clones, with 75% to 90% found just once. The sequencing input was peripheral blood. These receptors originate from a woman between 40 and 55 years old with COVID-19, enrolled during active disease. Both conserved end residues are part of each CDR3. Fields, in order: V gene, J gene, clone size, D gene, CDR3 protein, CDR3 DNA. A D gene is named only where the DNA matches it firmly. Clone size appears in some rows only: once, few, many, or a class for an expanded clone.

V: TRBV30; J: TRBJ1-5; size: .; D: TRBD1; CDR3: CAWSRDRSNQPQHF; DNA: TGTGCCTGGAGTCGGGACAGGAGCAATCAGCCCCAGCATTTT
V: TRBV25-1; J: TRBJ1-4; size: .; D: .; CDR3: CASQAPTNEKLFF; DNA: TGTGCCAGCCAGGCCCCAACTAATGAAAAACTGTTTTTT
V: TRBV18; J: TRBJ1-1; size: .; D: TRBD1; CDR3: CASSRQGENTEAFF; DNA: TGTGCCAGCTCTCGACAGGGGGAGAACACTGAAGCTTTCTTT
V: TRBV5-1; J: TRBJ1-4; size: .; D: TRBD1; CDR3: CASSGPGQGNEKLFF; DNA: TGCGCCAGCAGCGGGCCGGGACAGGGTAATGAAAAACTGTTTTTT
V: TRBV7-9; J: TRBJ1-1; size: .; D: TRBD1; CDR3: CASGGTGPKAFF; DNA: TGTGCCAGCGGGGGGACAGGACCGAAAGCTTTCTTT
V: TRBV23-1; J: TRBJ1-5; size: .; D: .; CDR3: CASSQSRWGRSSNQPQHF; DNA: TGCGCCAGCAGTCAATCAAGATGGGGGCGTAGTAGCAATCAGCCCCAGCATTTT
V: TRBV5-1; J: TRBJ1-1; size: .; D: .; CDR3: CASTLTEVNTEAFF; DNA: TGCGCCAGCACCCTGACAGAGGTCAACACTGAAGCTTTCTTT
V: TRBV23-1; J: TRBJ1-5; size: .; D: .; CDR3: CARCEWRASNQPQHF; DNA: TGCGCCAGATGCGAGTGGCGGGCTAGCAATCAGCCCCAGCATTTT
V: TRBV15; J: TRBJ1-5; size: .; D: .; CDR3: CATSRILGGDQPQHF; DNA: TGTGCCACCAGCAGAATCTTAGGCGGGGATCAGCCCCAGCATTTT
V: TRBV6-1; J: TRBJ1-5; size: .; D: .; CDR3: CASSEEGSGNQPQHF; DNA: TGTGCCAGCAGTGAGGAGGGCAGCGGCAATCAGCCCCAGCATTTT
V: TRBV15; J: TRBJ2-3; size: .; D: TRBD1; CDR3: CATSDRGDTQYF; DNA: TGTGCCACCAGCGACAGGGGTGATACGCAGTATTTT
V: TRBV28; J: TRBJ2-3; size: once; D: .; CDR3: CASSMDNTDTQYF; DNA: TGTGCCAGCAGCATGGACAACACAGATACGCAGTATTTT
V: TRBV5-4; J: TRBJ2-2; size: .; D: TRBD2; CDR3: CASIGLAGVSNTGELFF; DNA: TGTGCCAGCATCGGACTAGCGGGGGTCTCGAACACCGGGGAGCTGTTTTTT
V: TRBV28; J: TRBJ1-5; size: .; D: .; CDR3: CAAKGGADFSNQPQHF; DNA: TGTGCCGCAAAAGGGGGGGCAGACTTTAGCAATCAGCCCCAGCATTTT
V: TRBV10-3; J: TRBJ1-2; size: .; D: .; CDR3: CAISDGANYGYTF; DNA: TGTGCCATCAGTGACGGAGCTAACTATGGCTACACCTTC
V: TRBV6-6; J: TRBJ1-2; size: .; D: .; CDR3: CASSPGYYGYTF; DNA: TGTGCCAGCAGCCCAGGTTATTATGGCTACACCTTC
V: TRBV27; J: TRBJ1-6; size: .; D: TRBD1; CDR3: CASSMTGGDLRVSPLHF; DNA: TGTGCCAGCAGTATGACAGGGGGGGACCTTAGGGTTTCACCCCTCCACTTT
V: TRBV21-1; J: TRBJ2-7; size: .; D: .; CDR3: CASREVPSGGLLPNEQYF; DNA: TGTGCCAGCAGAGAGGTCCCTAGCGGGGGGCTCCTCCCCAACGAGCAGTACTTC
V: TRBV6-5; J: TRBJ2-3; size: .; D: TRBD2; CDR3: CASTGLAGTDTQYF; DNA: TGTGCCAGCACCGGACTAGCGGGCACAGATACGCAGTATTTT
V: TRBV30; J: TRBJ1-2; size: once; D: TRBD1; CDR3: CAWSTGLWGYTF; DNA: TGTGCCTGGTCGACAGGGTTATGGGGCTACACCTTC
V: TRBV28; J: TRBJ1-1; size: .; D: .; CDR3: CASSLSGVNTEAFF; DNA: TGTGCCAGCAGTTTATCCGGGGTGAACACTGAAGCTTTCTTT
V: TRBV28; J: TRBJ1-1; size: .; D: .; CDR3: CASSLIRGVTEAFF; DNA: TGTGCCAGCAGTTTGATTCGGGGGGTCACTGAAGCTTTCTTT
V: TRBV11-1; J: TRBJ2-7; size: .; D: .; CDR3: CASSIYSGTYEQYF; DNA: TGTGCCAGCAGCATTTACTCCGGGACTTACGAGCAGTACTTC
V: TRBV30; J: TRBJ1-2; size: .; D: TRBD1; CDR3: CAWSFSRQGYGYTF; DNA: TGTGCCTGGAGTTTCTCCCGACAGGGCTATGGCTACACCTTC
V: TRBV20-1; J: TRBJ1-5; size: once; D: TRBD1; CDR3: CSASTGTGMDQPQHF; DNA: TGCAGTGCTAGTACCGGGACAGGGATGGATCAGCCCCAGCATTTT
V: TRBV15; J: TRBJ1-1; size: .; D: TRBD1; CDR3: CATSRDRGPGDF; DNA: TGTGCCACCAGCAGAGATAGGGGGCCGGGGGACTTT
V: TRBV5-6; J: TRBJ2-4; size: .; D: .; CDR3: CASSFGFGIVLF; DNA: .
V: TRBV6-1; J: TRBJ1-5; size: .; D: .; CDR3: CASSEHGEGGQPQHF; DNA: TGTGCCAGCAGTGAACATGGGGAGGGAGGGCAGCCCCAGCATTTT
V: TRBV19; J: TRBJ2-3; size: .; D: TRBD2; CDR3: CASSILRTPGLAGAGQPDTQYF; DNA: TGTGCCAGTAGTATTCTCCGGACTCCGGGACTAGCGGGGGCCGGGCAGCCAGATACGCAGTATTTT
V: TRBV3-1/TRBV3-2; J: TRBJ2-7; size: .; D: TRBD2; CDR3: CASSSLAGTREQYF; DNA: TGTGCCAGCAGCTCACTAGCGGGAACACGTGAGCAGTACTTC
V: TRBV7-2; J: TRBJ2-2; size: once; D: .; CDR3: CASSLARRTLGTGELFF; DNA: TGTGCCAGCAGCTTAGCGAGGAGGACGTTAGGGACCGGGGAGCTGTTTTTT
V: TRBV6-5; J: TRBJ1-2; size: .; D: TRBD1; CDR3: CASTMATGEGYTF; DNA: TGTGCCAGCACCATGGCAACAGGGGAAGGCTACACCTTC